The next 3 T cell receptor beta chains were all read from a single sample in a study of CD8 T cells in ankylosing spondylitis. Study-wide findings and caveats: A motif of under ten highly homologous TCR beta variants was seen as apparently characteristic of ankylosing spondylitis blood.

TCRdb itself ran the 5' RACE reads through MiXCR, one entry per CDR3 protein. Of 750,000 to 850,000 distinct CDR3 sequences in the sample, over 9.5% were seen once. No antigen has been assigned to these receptors. The source material was blood, either unsorted or a sorted T cell fraction (not recorded which). These receptor sequences come from a male donor with ankylosing spondylitis.

The chain is built from TRBV27 and TRBJ2-7; 9 nucleotides align to TRBD1. Germline lookup yields CDR1 MNHEY and CDR2 SMNVEV (reference sequence). This CDR3 is 15 amino acids long. Trimming at V came to 7 bases and at J to 5 bases, leaving 12 bases not matched to a gene. The CDR3 is CASTSRGTGRNEQYF. The DNA for the CDR3 is TGTGCCAGCACCTCTAGAGGGACAGGGAGAAACGAGCAGTACTTC.

The CDR3: CASRPGTGEWSEQYF. Here the CDR3 DNA reads TGCGCCAGCAGGCCCGGGACAGGGGAATGGAGCGAGCAGTACTTC. The chain employs TRBV5-1 and TRBJ2-7; 10 bases line up with TRBD1. CDR1 SGHRS and CDR2 YFSETQ come from the germline V gene. This CDR3 spans 15 amino acids. With 5 bases clipped from V and 6 bases from J, the junction kept 11 bases outside the gene matches.

This sequence joins TRBV7-9 and TRBJ1-2, with TRBD1 matching 7 bases. The CDR3 is 15 residues long. Losses at the gene ends were 3 bases for V and 1 base for J; bases not matched to a gene: 5. Germline loops: CDR1 SEHNR, CDR2 FQNEAQ (reference sequence). The CDR3 protein is CASSFGQADNYGYTF. As DNA, the CDR3 is TGTGCCAGCAGCTTCGGACAGGCGGATAACTATGGCTACACCTTC.